This TCR beta chain stems from a study of shared clonotypes between healthy human individuals. Across the study: The donor pool was made up of a couple of women and three men aged 18 to 49.

Germline CDR1 is MNHEY and CDR2 is SVGAGI. J gave up 5 bases and V 2 bases, and 4 bases lay outside the gene matches. CDR3 length equals 15 residues. Generated by immunoSEQ multiplex PCR, the TCRdb table keeps only in-frame clones and is missing some. The table lists a few hundred thousand clones, approximately 74% of them singletons. The TCR was taken from a man younger than 45 in good health. The source material was memory CD4+ T cells sorted from blood. Subset denoted: CD45RA-negative fraction. J is TRBJ2-3 and V is TRBV6-5, with 10 bases fitting TRBD1. The CDR3: CASSYLDRGGDTQYF. CDR3 nucleotides: TGTGCCAGCAGTTACCTGGACAGGGGGGGAGATACGCAGTATTTT.